The table lists the clone carrying this T cell receptor beta chain with a count of one. Cohort assignment relied on participant-reported clinical history. Recovered Cohort 3 donors showed two negative PCRs, clearance, or symptom resolution. This sample stems from a study of blood T cell repertoires in COVID-19. Study-level information: T cells, B-cell-depleted T cells, or PBMCs provided the cDNA or gDNA that served as material.

In the authors' methods: Scientists estimated how many nucleated cells there were by amplifying reference gene primers. TCRdb's copy holds only in-frame clones and misses some; the assay was immunoSEQ multiplex PCR. The DNA was the basis for D and trimming; V, J and clone size are from that table. The table lists more than 250,000 clones, 86% of them singletons. Sample: PBMCs or T cells enriched from blood (not recorded which). The sequence derives from a woman between 18 and 30 years old who had recovered from COVID-19.

In DNA, the CDR3 is TGTGCCAGCAGCCCTAACCCCGGGACTGCTAATGAAAAACTGTTTTTT. This codes for CASSPNPGTANEKLFF. The V call is TRBV3-1 (or the pseudogene TRBV3-2), the J call TRBJ1-4, with D perhaps matching TRBD1 (5 bases). The germline V and J ends were trimmed by 4 bases and 3 bases, with 15 bases remaining between them. CDR3 length: 16 residues. Germline V gene lookup returns CDR1 LGHDT and CDR2 YNNKEL (reference sequence).